This T cell receptor (beta chain) was observed in a study of T cell responses to AZD1222 COVID-19 vaccine. Study-wide findings and caveats: The donor cohort was predominantly white British with a female majority, and clonal diversity may have been underestimated. Sampling that yielded the repertoires occurred only after the peak T cell response.

Per germline, CDR1 LNHDA and CDR2 SQIVND (reference sequence). V dropped 9 bases and J dropped 10; count of bases not matched to a gene: 9. CDR3 length equals 12 residues. It was second doses at about 4 or about 12 weeks that were pooled. As for this clone: Its matching antigen is unknown.

Generated by immunoSEQ multiplex PCR, the TCRdb table keeps only in-frame clones and is missing some. The table has 100,000 to 140,000 clones, about 89% seen once. This receptor was identified in an adult who received the AZD1222 COVID-19 vaccine. This material consisted of peripheral blood, taken 28 days after the second AZD1222 dose. This rearrangement joins TRBV19 to TRBJ1-1; 9 positions match TRBD1. CDR3 protein: CASRLDRGLAFF. The CDR3 nucleotides read TGTGCCAGCCGGTTGGACAGGGGATTAGCTTTCTTT.